The 28 T cell receptor beta chains below come from one sample, sequenced in a study of Ad26.COV2.S vaccination and SARS-CoV-2 variants (dated by TCRdb to 2020 to 2022). The library was built by means of the immunoSEQ multiplex PCR assay. This immuneACCESS table, as held by TCRdb, lists in-frame sequences with V and J called but not all clones. Of the missing ones, under half trace to an unresolved V gene in checked studies; the others have no known cause. A total of 380,000 or so clones appear in this sample, 83% of them only once. The top ten constitute nearly 7.5% of the sample. Interpreted using the paper, the treatment or condition label stands for: over 15 received Ad26.COV2.S at low or high dose, single or two shots; 5 received placebo; per-sample allocation not given. Repertoires of vaccine and placebo recipients were sequenced from samples collected on day 63 after the first injection. The sample was peripheral blood, taken in a trial of Ad26.COV2.S vaccine versus placebo. All receptors derive from a person aged 18-65 years who received the Ad26.COV2.S COVID-19 vaccine or a placebo.

The chain combines TRBV4-1 with TRBJ1-2, with 9 bases fitting TRBD1. The CDR3 contains 16 residues. Germline V lookup: CDR1 MGHRA, CDR2 YSYEKL. V shed 6 bases and J 0 bases; nucleotides not matched to a gene: 8. In DNA form, the CDR3 reads TGCGCCAGCAGGTCCCCCGGGACAGGGACTAACTATGGCTACACCTTC. It codes for CASRSPGTGTNYGYTF.

As concerns this clone: Compared with germline, one end of the junction differs, possibly owing to a read error. The rearrangement links TRBV7-6 to TRBJ2-1; TRBD2 matches at 11 bases. This CDR3 has 19 amino acids. Germline CDR1 is SGHVS and CDR2 is FNYEAQ. CDR3 sequence reads: CASSLAGWVAGGGYNEQFF. CDR3 DNA: TGTGCCAGCAGCCTAGCCGGGTGGGTAGCGGGAGGGGGCTACAATGAGCAGTTCTTC.

The chain combines TRBV4-1 with TRBJ2-3, with 10 bases lining up with TRBD2. Unmatched junction bases numbered 5, after V lost 9 bases and J lost 2 bases. This CDR3 has 14 residues. Germline V gene lookup returns CDR1 MGHRA and CDR2 YSYEKL. CDR3 coding DNA: TGCGCCAGTGCGGGACTAGCGATCACAGATACGCAGTATTTT. Protein product: CASAGLAITDTQYF.

This chain uses TRBV5-1 with TRBJ2-3; the match to TRBD2 covers 10 bases. The CDR3 consists of 15 residues. Germline loops: CDR1 SGHRS, CDR2 YFSETQ. After removal of 4 bases from V and 6 bases from J, the junction contained 8 bases not matched to a gene. DNA of the CDR3: TGCGCCAGCAGCCTGCGGACTAGCGGAGGGGATACGCAGTATTTT. Its protein is CASSLRTSGGDTQYF.

This clone was seen a few times. The chain joins TRBV6-2 or TRBV6-3 to TRBJ1-1; D might be TRBD1 (5 bases). This CDR3 is 16 amino acids long. With 2 bases removed from V and 1 base from J, the gap between germline ends came to 14 bases. The germline V gene encodes CDR1 MNHEY and CDR2 SVGEGT. CDR3 sequence: CASSYRLTVKNTEAFF. The CDR3 DNA reads as TGTGCCAGCAGTTACCGGCTGACAGTAAAGAACACTGAAGCTTTCTTT.

The chain recombines TRBV12-5 with TRBJ1-1; no clear D. Trimming pared 4 bases from V and 1 base from J, leaving 7 bases between. The V gene's germline CDR1 is LGHNT and CDR2 FRNRAP. CDR3 length equals 13 residues. For the CDR3, the DNA is TGTGCTAGTGGTTGGTCCAGGAACACTGAAGCTTTCTTT. It encodes CASGWSRNTEAFF.

V usage is TRBV7-9 and J usage is TRBJ1-3; D not certain. The V gene's germline CDR1 is SEHNR and CDR2 FQNEAQ (reference sequence). This CDR3 comprises 17 residues. The ends were cut back, 0 bases at V and 0 bases at J, with 12 bases in the middle. As DNA, the CDR3 is TGTGCCAGCAGCTTAGCGCGCCTAACCGTCTCTGGAAACACCATATATTTT. This gives the protein CASSLARLTVSGNTIYF. Based on the CDR3 plus reference TRBV7-9 and TRBJ1-3, the full variable domain is DTGVSQNPRHKITKRGQNVTFRCDPISEHNRLYWYRQTLGQGPEFLTYFQNEAQLEKSRLLSDRFSAERPKGSFSTLEIQRTEQGDSAMYLCASSLARLTVSGNTIYFGEGSWLTVV.

The V and J genes are TRBV24-1 and TRBJ2-3, with D hard to call. CDR3 length equals 12 residues. CDR1 and CDR2 (germline): KGHDR, SFDVKD. Between the trimmed V and J ends, which lost 9 bases and 0 bases, there was a span of 6 bases. The CDR3 here is CATAASTDTQYF. The DNA for the CDR3 is TGTGCCACCGCGGCTAGCACAGATACGCAGTATTTT.

This chain links TRBV6-6 with TRBJ2-5; TRBD1 aligns across 8 bases. The CDR3 spans 15 residues. Losses at the gene ends were 2 bases for V and 1 base for J; bases not matched to a gene: 3. Per germline, CDR1 MNHNY and CDR2 SVGAGI (reference sequence). For the CDR3, the DNA is TGTGCCAGCAGTTACATGGACAGGGCCCAAGAGACCCAGTACTTC. This gives the protein CASSYMDRAQETQYF.

This CDR3 reads CASSYSGGTNEKLFF. CDR3 coding DNA: TGTGCCAGCAGTTACTCCGGGGGAACTAATGAAAAACTGTTTTTT. This rearrangement joins TRBV6-5 to TRBJ1-4, with a possible D match to TRBD1 (5 bases). CDR1 and CDR2 (germline): MNHEY, SVGAGI. Trimming pared 0 bases from V and 1 base from J, leaving 6 bases between. The CDR3 length is 15 residues.

V gene TRBV6-5 combines with J gene TRBJ2-7; a possible D gene is TRBD2 (7 bases). The ends were cut back, 6 bases at V and 5 bases at J, with 11 bases in the middle. The CDR3 runs 12 residues. Germline CDR1 and CDR2: MNHEY and SVGAGI. The CDR3 region has the DNA TGTGCCAGCAGCAACGGGGGGCACGAGCAGTACTTC. Its protein is CASSNGGHEQYF.

This clone came up a few times. The CDR3 spells CASRRAGGVTQYF. The CDR3, as DNA: TGTGCCAGCAGGCGAGCGGGAGGGGTGACCCAGTACTTC. The chain recombines TRBV6-5 with TRBJ2-5, with 10 bases aligning to TRBD2. The germline CDR1 and CDR2 sequences are MNHEY and SVGAGI. The junction had 5 bases not matched to a gene; V was cut back by 6 bases and J by 7 bases. CDR3 length equals 13 residues.

V and J are TRBV3-1 (or the pseudogene TRBV3-2) and TRBJ2-1; TRBD2 might be the D (5 bases). Trimming shortened V by 1 base and J by 1 base, and 5 bases separated the two germline ends. The CDR3 sequence is 14 residues long. The germline V gene encodes CDR1 LGHDT and CDR2 YNNKEL (reference sequence). The CDR3 bases are TGTGCCAGCAGCCAAGCGGGGTCCTACAATGAGCAGTTCTTC. The encoded protein is CASSQAGSYNEQFF.

This clone has only one observation. J is TRBJ1-2 and V is TRBV25-1; D is possibly TRBD1 (6 bases). The CDR3 extends over 13 amino acids. Germline V lookup: CDR1 MGHDK, CDR2 SYGVNS. The V gene lost 5 bases and the J gene lost 3 bases, with 10 bases spanning the gap. CDR3 coding DNA: TGTGCCAGCAGTTACAGGGTGGACTATGGCTACACCTTC. Protein sequence: CASSYRVDYGYTF.

The J gene is TRBJ1-1, the V gene TRBV7-3, with D possibly TRBD1 on 5 matching bases. Per germline, CDR1 SGHTA and CDR2 FQGTGA. Between the trimmed V and J ends, which lost 5 bases and 0 bases, there was a span of 13 bases. This CDR3 spans 15 amino acids. The CDR3 here is CASSQDGAMNTEAFF. The DNA of the CDR3 is TGTGCCAGCAGCCAAGACGGGGCTATGAACACTGAAGCTTTCTTT.

V usage is TRBV11-3 and J usage is TRBJ2-5, with D uncertain. Germline V gives CDR1 SGHNT, CDR2 YENEEA. V lost 2 bases to trimming and J lost 5 bases, with 12 bases between them. The CDR3 has 14 residues. CDR3 protein: CASSLLGSRETQYF. The CDR3 coding sequence is TGTGCCAGCAGCTTACTTGGCAGTCGGGAGACCCAGTACTTC.

The chain combines TRBV19 with TRBJ1-1, with TRBD1 identical over 9 bases. The junction had 4 bases not matched to a gene; V was cut back by 1 base and J by 4 bases. CDR3 length: 15 amino acids. CDR1 is LNHDA, CDR2 SQIVND, per germline (reference sequence). CDR3 sequence (DNA): TGTGCCAGTAGTATAGGACAGGGGGTCGTCACTGAAGCTTTCTTT. Its translation: CASSIGQGVVTEAFF. Variable domain in full (rest from reference TRBV19 and TRBJ1-1): DGGITQSPKYLFRKEGQNVTLSCEQNLNHDAMYWYRQDPGQGLRLIYYSQIVNDFQKGDIAEGYSVSREKKESFPLTVTSAQKNPTAFYLCASSIGQGVVTEAFFGQGTRLTVV.

Here the CDR3 reads CASSLDRGRWNYGYTF. The CDR3 DNA sequence: TGTGCCAGCTCGCTAGACAGGGGGCGCTGGAACTATGGCTACACCTTC. The V and J genes are TRBV18 and TRBJ1-2; 10 bases are shared with TRBD1. Trimming cost V 6 bases and J 2 bases; bases outside gene matches: 9. The CDR3 totals 16 residues. Germline values: CDR1 KGHSH, CDR2 LQKENI. The whole variable domain, filled in from reference TRBV18 and TRBJ1-2, reads NAGVMQNPRHLVRRRGQEARLRCSPMKGHSHVYWYRQLPEEGLKFMVYLQKENIIDESGMPKERFSAEFPKEGPSILRIQQVVRGDSAAYFCASSLDRGRWNYGYTFGSGTRLTVV.

A note on this clone: Other DNA variants within this sample encode the same CDR3. This sequence joins TRBV28 and TRBJ2-1, with a tentative D call TRBD2 (6 bases). Germline V gene lookup returns CDR1 MDHEN and CDR2 SYDVKM. The CDR3 length is 14 residues. Trimming pared 4 bases from V and 1 base from J, leaving 8 bases between. The CDR3 region has the DNA TGTGCCAGCAGTTCGGGGACTTCCTACAATGAGCAGTTCTTC. The encoded protein is CASSSGTSYNEQFF. Combining the CDR3 with reference TRBV28 and TRBJ2-1 gives the whole variable domain DVKVTQSSRYLVKRTGEKVFLECVQDMDHENMFWYRQDPGLGLRLIYFSYDVKMKEKGDIPEGYSVSREKKERFSLILESASTNQTSMYLCASSSGTSYNEQFFGPGTRLTVL.

The sample holds a few counts of this clone. The gene calls are TRBV28 and TRBJ2-7; D is possibly TRBD2 (7 bases). The germline gives CDR1 MDHEN, CDR2 SYDVKM. Trimming pared 7 bases from V and 3 bases from J, leaving 19 bases between. The CDR3 has 15 residues. The CDR3 spells CASNKGGGPHYEQYF. Written as DNA, the CDR3 is TGTGCCAGCAACAAGGGGGGGGGACCCCACTACGAGCAGTACTTC.

Details on this clone: At the DNA level, this CDR3 is encoded by other sequences in the same sample as well. This chain links TRBV30 with TRBJ2-5; no reliable D call. The CDR3 contains 11 residues. V lost 0 bases and J lost 5, with 4 bases in between. Looked up from germline, CDR1 is GTSNPN and CDR2 is SVGIG (reference sequence). CDR3 coding DNA: TGTGCCTGGAGTGTACTGGAGACCCAGTACTTC. It encodes CAWSVLETQYF.

The rearrangement links TRBV6-5 to TRBJ1-3; D is ambiguous. The CDR3 totals 15 residues. Germline V gene sequence: CDR1 MNHEY, CDR2 SVGAGI. Trimming took 0 bases from V and 1 from J, leaving 7 bases between them. The CDR3 coding sequence is TGTGCCAGCAGTTACTCGGAAGGGTCTGGAAACACCATATATTTT. Translated: CASSYSEGSGNTIYF.

This clone was detected only a few times. The V and J genes are TRBV27 and TRBJ2-7, with 8 positions matching TRBD1. The V and J ends lost 8 bases and 2 bases, in that order; junction bases with no gene match: 8. The CDR3 contains 14 residues. Germline values: CDR1 MNHEY, CDR2 SMNVEV (reference sequence). The DNA for the CDR3 is TGTGCCAGCCGAACTTGGGGACAGGCCTACGAGCAGTACTTC. This translates into CASRTWGQAYEQYF.

This chain connects TRBV18 to TRBJ2-1, with no clear D. V dropped 2 bases and J dropped 5 bases, with 10 bases sitting between them. Germline V gene lookup returns CDR1 KGHSH and CDR2 LQKENI. This CDR3 comprises 14 residues. CDR3 sequence reads: CASSPIVEHNEQFF. CDR3 in DNA: TGTGCCAGCTCACCAATTGTGGAGCACAATGAGCAGTTCTTC.

A note on this clone: This sample also contains other DNA sequences that code for the same CDR3. The chain carries TRBV9 and TRBJ1-2, with TRBD1 as a possible D gene (6 bases). The CDR3 is 15 residues long. Germline-derived CDR1 and CDR2 are SGDLS and YYNGEE. V was shortened by 0 bases and J by 2 bases, with 11 bases between the two germline ends. CDR3 sequence (DNA): TGTGCCAGCAGCGTAGTGGGGCAGGGGAACTATGGCTACACCTTC. Translated: CASSVVGQGNYGYTF.

The chain couples TRBV10-1 to TRBJ2-3; D is tentatively TRBD1 or TRBD2 (5 bases each). Trimming removed 6 bases at V and 6 bases at J, with 13 bases between. Germline V gene data show CDR1 as WNHNN and CDR2 as SYGVQD (reference sequence). The CDR3 loop spans 13 amino acids. CDR3 nucleotide sequence: TGCGCCAGCAGCGGGACCCTTGGGGATACGCAGTATTTT. It yields the protein CASSGTLGDTQYF.

This sequence joins TRBV2 and TRBJ2-3, with D perhaps TRBD2 (5 bases). The CDR3 sequence is 13 residues long. Germline V gives CDR1 SNHLY, CDR2 FYNNEI. The V gene lost 6 bases and the J gene lost 4 bases, with 11 bases spanning the gap. CDR3 sequence reads: CASRELVPDTQYF. CDR3 DNA sequence: TGTGCCAGCAGGGAACTAGTGCCAGATACGCAGTATTTT.

This clone was detected once. The rearrangement uses TRBV6-1 and TRBJ1-2; no definite D call. CDR1 is MNHNS and CDR2 is SASEGT in the germline V gene. The V gene lost 3 bases and the J gene lost 4 bases, with 6 bases spanning the gap. This CDR3 is built from 12 residues. The CDR3 coding sequence is TGTGCCAGCAGTGACGGCAGCTATGGCTACACCTTC. Its translation: CASSDGSYGYTF.